The 30 T cell receptor beta chains given below trace back to one sample, sequenced in a study of PD-L1 blockade in urothelial cancer. Sequencing used immunoSEQ multiplex PCR; TCRdb keeps in-frame clones, though not all of them. The sample has 55,000 or so clones, under 90% seen once. The sample in question was PBMCs, obtained around atezolizumab (anti-PD-L1) treatment. The receptors were gathered from a man aged 40-50 years with urothelial cancer.

This sequence joins TRBV29-1 and TRBJ2-7; perhaps TRBD1 as D (5 bases). The CDR3 contains 10 residues. Germline V lookup: CDR1 SQVTM, CDR2 ANQGSEA. V was trimmed by 4 bases and J by 10 bases, leaving 11 bases between them. The DNA for the CDR3 is TGCAGCGTTGGGCAGGGTGAACAGTACTTC. Translated: CSVGQGEQYF.

This chain joins TRBV2 and TRBJ1-2; 8 bases are a match to TRBD1. The germline gives CDR1 SNHLY, CDR2 FYNNEI. The CDR3 extends over 14 amino acids. The J segment lost 2 bases and the V segment lost 3 bases, leaving 2 bases of the junction unmatched. For the CDR3, the DNA is TGTGCCAGCAGTGACAGGGGGCGCAACTATGGCTACACCTTC. It translates to CASSDRGRNYGYTF.

This chain uses TRBV6-6 with TRBJ1-2, with a weak D call TRBD1 (6 bases). The CDR3 is 15 residues long. The V end lost 2 bases, the J end lost 4 bases, and 14 bases lay between the germline ends. The germline gives CDR1 MNHNY, CDR2 SVGAGI (reference sequence). The DNA of the CDR3 is TGTGCCAGCAGTTACGGGGGGGGCGCGGGCTATGGCTACACCTTC. Protein sequence: CASSYGGGAGYGYTF.

J is TRBJ1-1 and V is TRBV10-2, with TRBD1 matching 8 bases. Germline CDR1 is WSHSY and CDR2 is SAAADI. The V gene end was trimmed by 2 bases and the J gene end by 3 bases; junction bases not matched to a gene: 5. This CDR3 is 15 amino acids long. The CDR3 region is CASSEMDRVHTEAFF. In DNA, the CDR3 is TGCGCCAGCAGTGAGATGGACAGGGTACACACTGAAGCTTTCTTT.

This clone occurred once. The chain combines TRBV5-6 with TRBJ2-3; 8 nucleotides line up with TRBD1. Germline V lookup: CDR1 SGHDT, CDR2 YYEEEE. The length of the CDR3 is 15 residues. Losses at the gene ends were 5 bases for V and 3 bases for J; bases not matched to a gene: 8. The CDR3 DNA reads TGTGCCAGCAGAAGCAGGGGGCGTGGTACAGATACGCAGTATTTT. This sequence encodes CASRSRGRGTDTQYF.

The chain is built from TRBV9 and TRBJ2-7, with 7 bases matching TRBD2. The CDR3 has 14 residues. The V gene end was trimmed by 2 bases and the J gene end by 3 bases; junction bases not matched to a gene: 5. Germline V gene data show CDR1 as SGDLS and CDR2 as YYNGEE. The CDR3 reads CASSVQAGSYEQYF. CDR3 bases: TGTGCCAGCAGCGTTCAAGCGGGAAGCTACGAGCAGTACTTC.

The chain combines TRBV7-9 with TRBJ2-7, with 7 positions matching TRBD2. The V and J ends lost 4 bases and 4 bases, in that order; junction bases with no gene match: 7. The CDR3 extends over 14 amino acids. Per the germline V gene, CDR1 is SEHNR and CDR2 is FQNEAQ (reference sequence). CDR3 sequence (DNA): TGTGCCAGCAGCTCAGGACTAGGTTCGTACGAGCAGTACTTC. Its protein product is CASSSGLGSYEQYF.

The rearrangement joins TRBV5-5 to TRBJ1-1; the D is unclear. The CDR3 contains 16 residues. V was pared by 2 bases and J by 5 bases, with 19 bases between. Germline V lookup: CDR1 SGHKS, CDR2 YYEKEE (reference sequence). DNA of the CDR3: TGTGCCAGCAGCTTTAAGGACTCCTATAAGAAGACTGAAGCTTTCTTT. As protein: CASSFKDSYKKTEAFF. Combining the CDR3 with reference TRBV5-5 and TRBJ1-1 gives the whole variable domain DAGVTQSPTHLIKTRGQQVTLRCSPISGHKSVSWYQQVLGQGPQFIFQYYEKEERGRGNFPDRFSARQFPNYSSELNVNALLLGDSALYLCASSFKDSYKKTEAFFGQGTRLTVV.

The chain uses TRBV30 and TRBJ1-6; the D gene is possibly TRBD1 (6 bases). Per the germline V gene, CDR1 is GTSNPN and CDR2 is SVGIG (reference sequence). Deletions cut 5 bases from V and 10 bases from J, with 12 bases between. The CDR3 consists of 12 residues. In nucleotides, the CDR3 is TGTGCCTGGTCGGACAGACGGTCACCCCTCCACTTT. Encoded protein: CAWSDRRSPLHF.

Here the CDR3 DNA reads TGTGCCAGCAGACAGGGAGTTCCCACCTACGAGCAGTACTTC. Its protein is CASRQGVPTYEQYF. The chain recombines TRBV28 with TRBJ2-7; possible D gene TRBD1, 6 bases. Per germline, CDR1 MDHEN and CDR2 SYDVKM. The CDR3 extends over 14 amino acids. V dropped 6 bases and J dropped 2 bases, with 14 bases sitting between them.

CDR3 bases: TGTGCCAGCAGTTACTTCCAAACCGGGGAGCTGTTTTTT. Translating gives CASSYFQTGELFF. The chain recombines TRBV6-5 with TRBJ2-2; D is undetermined. In germline, CDR1 is MNHEY, CDR2 SVGAGI. The V end was cut by 1 base, the J end by 5 bases, with 5 bases between. The CDR3 sequence is 13 residues long.

This clone came up a few times. The chain couples TRBV13 to TRBJ2-7; D unresolved. Trimming shortened V by 3 bases and J by 2 bases, and 8 bases separated the two germline ends. The CDR3 loop spans 13 amino acids. The V gene's germline CDR1 is PRHDT and CDR2 FYEKMQ (reference sequence). The CDR3 nucleotides are TGTGCCAGCAGCTTTCGCCAGACCTACGAGCAGTACTTC. Translating it yields CASSFRQTYEQYF.

The chain joins TRBV7-9 to TRBJ2-5; weak D call: TRBD1 (6 bases). Between the trimmed V and J ends, which lost 1 base and 0 bases, there was a span of 6 bases. Germline lookup yields CDR1 SEHNR and CDR2 FQNEAQ (reference sequence). The CDR3 length is 14 residues. The CDR3 DNA follows: TGTGCCAGCAGCTTAGGGACAGACCAAGAGACCCAGTACTTC. Its translation: CASSLGTDQETQYF.

This chain uses TRBV18 with TRBJ2-2; 7 positions match TRBD1. J lost 6 bases, V lost 1 base, and 5 bases had no gene match. The CDR3 sequence is 15 residues long. Germline V CDR1 and CDR2: KGHSH, LQKENI. This CDR3 is CASSPRKGGSGELFF. The CDR3 bases are TGTGCCAGCTCACCACGCAAAGGGGGCTCCGGGGAGCTGTTTTTT.

The chain joins TRBV11-3 to TRBJ2-7; 7 positions match TRBD1. The CDR3 is 16 amino acids. The V and J ends lost 2 bases and 3 bases, in that order; junction bases with no gene match: 10. Germline values: CDR1 SGHNT, CDR2 YENEEA. The CDR3 here is CASSLKDPAGGYEQYF. DNA for the CDR3: TGTGCCAGCAGCTTAAAGGACCCGGCAGGGGGCTACGAGCAGTACTTC.

This clone was recorded at least ten times. The chain recombines TRBV27 with TRBJ1-2, with D maybe TRBD1 (6 bases). Trimming removed 4 bases from V and 0 bases from J, with 12 bases in between. This CDR3 is built from 15 residues. Germline values: CDR1 MNHEY, CDR2 SMNVEV (reference sequence). The CDR3 region has the DNA TGTGCCAGCAGTTCCGGGGACAAGGCTAACTATGGCTACACCTTC. It yields the protein CASSSGDKANYGYTF.

This sequence joins TRBV6-1 and TRBJ1-2; D is perhaps TRBD1 (5 bases). Germline assignment: CDR1 MNHNS and CDR2 SASEGT. The V end was cut by 8 bases, the J end by 1 base, with 8 bases between. This CDR3 contains 12 residues. The CDR3 DNA follows: TGTGCCAGCCAAGACAGTAACTATGGCTACACCTTC. As protein: CASQDSNYGYTF.

V is TRBV7-2 and J is TRBJ1-5, with 8 positions matching TRBD1. Germline values: CDR1 SGHTA, CDR2 FQGNSA. The V segment lost 5 bases and the J segment 6 bases; nucleotides outside the gene matches: 3. CDR3 length: 13 amino acids. CDR3 region: CASSPGGGQPQHF. The CDR3 DNA reads TGTGCCAGCAGCCCAGGGGGCGGTCAGCCCCAGCATTTT.

The chain is built from TRBV19 and TRBJ2-5, with 10 bases fitting TRBD2. After removal of 0 bases from V and 4 bases from J, the junction contained 2 bases not matched to a gene. This CDR3 is 15 amino acids long. The germline V gene has CDR1 LNHDA and CDR2 SQIVND (reference sequence). The CDR3, as DNA: TGTGCCAGTAGTATAGATCGGACTAGCGGAGAGACCCAGTACTTC. It is translated as CASSIDRTSGETQYF.

V gene TRBV25-1 combines with J gene TRBJ2-7, with 9 bases fitting TRBD1. The CDR3 is 14 residues long. With 6 bases clipped from V and 3 bases from J, the junction kept 6 bases outside the gene matches. Germline V gene lookup returns CDR1 MGHDK and CDR2 SYGVNS. The CDR3 DNA follows: TGTGCCAGCAGGTCCGGGACAGGGATCTACGAGCAGTACTTC. This translates into CASRSGTGIYEQYF.

This clone was picked up a small number of times. J is TRBJ1-3 and V is TRBV7-2; 9 bases map to TRBD1. Germline CDR1 and CDR2: SGHTA and FQGNSA. This CDR3 spans 15 amino acids. The V gene end was trimmed by 4 bases and the J gene end by 7 bases; junction bases not matched to a gene: 8. Written as DNA, the CDR3 is TGTGCCAGCAGCTACGGGACAGGGAAAGGGAACACCATATATTTT. This gives the protein CASSYGTGKGNTIYF.

Concerning this clone: One junction end disagrees with the germline gene, perhaps due to a read error. The rearrangement joins TRBV9 to TRBJ1-1; possibly TRBD1 for D (5 bases). Germline CDR1 and CDR2: SGDLS and YYNGEE. The CDR3 sequence is 15 residues long. This CDR3 is CASSVGAGPNAEAFF. CDR3 nucleotide sequence: TGTGCCAGCAGCGTAGGGGCAGGGCCGAACGCTGAAGCTTTCTTT.

The chain uses TRBV2 and TRBJ2-3, with 8 bases matching TRBD1. V gave up 4 bases and J gave up 7 bases; unmatched junction bases: 7. The germline V gene encodes CDR1 SNHLY and CDR2 FYNNEI. This CDR3 comprises 14 residues. CDR3 sequence reads: CASSGQGAFNTQYF. DNA for the CDR3: TGTGCCAGCAGTGGGCAGGGGGCCTTCAATACGCAGTATTTT. Supplemented by reference TRBV2 and TRBJ2-3, the full variable domain reads EPEVTQTPSHQVTQMGQEVILRCVPISNHLYFYWYRQILGQKVEFLVSFYNNEISEKSEIFDDQFSVERPDGSNFTLKIRSTKLEDSAMYFCASSGQGAFNTQYFGPGTRLTVL.

J is TRBJ2-7 and V is TRBV7-2, with 7 bases lining up with TRBD2. Germline V gene data show CDR1 as SGHTA and CDR2 as FQGNSA. V shed 1 base, J shed 5 bases, and the junction held 8 bases outside the gene matches. The CDR3 is made up of 15 amino acids. CDR3 sequence reads: CASSLGGGRTDEQYF. The CDR3 DNA follows: TGTGCCAGCAGCTTAGGGGGCGGGAGAACGGACGAGCAGTACTTC.

The chain combines TRBV7-2 with TRBJ1-1; 7 bases line up with TRBD1. Germline assignment: CDR1 SGHTA and CDR2 FQGNSA. The CDR3 is 13 residues long. J gave up 5 bases and V 5 bases, and 5 bases lay outside the gene matches. CDR3 in DNA: TGTGCCAGCAGCGGCAGGGGGTTAACTGAAGCTTTCTTT. Amino acid sequence: CASSGRGLTEAFF.

This rearrangement joins TRBV30 to TRBJ2-3, with 11 bases fitting TRBD2. V was pared by 1 base and J by 2 bases, with 5 bases of the junction left unmatched. Germline V gives CDR1 GTSNPN, CDR2 SVGIG (reference sequence). CDR3 length equals 16 residues. The CDR3 nucleotides read TGTGCCTGGAGTGAGCGACTAGCGGGAATCACAGATACGCAGTATTTT. Translated: CAWSERLAGITDTQYF. The whole variable domain, filled in from reference TRBV30 and TRBJ2-3, reads SQTIHQWPATLVQPVGSPLSLECTVEGTSNPNLYWYRQAAGRGLQLLFYSVGIGQISSEVPQNLSASRPQDRQFILSSKKLLLSDSGFYLCAWSERLAGITDTQYFGPGTRLTVL.

This clone was seen once. The chain carries TRBV4-2 and TRBJ2-3; 11 bases fit TRBD2. The ends lost 4 bases at V and 0 bases at J; junction bases unmatched: 0. This CDR3 is 15 amino acids long. Germline CDR1 LGHNA, CDR2 YNFKEQ. CDR3 in DNA: TGTGCCAGCAGCCTAGCGGGAGGGAGCACAGATACGCAGTATTTT. It specifies CASSLAGGSTDTQYF.

The chain combines TRBV4-1 with TRBJ1-6; D is unresolved. Germline V gene data show CDR1 as MGHRA and CDR2 as YSYEKL. V dropped 6 bases and J dropped 6 bases, with 15 bases sitting between them. The CDR3 loop spans 15 amino acids. CDR3 coding DNA: TGCGCCAGCAGGACATCCCAATCGGTTAATTCACCCCTCCACTTT. Protein sequence: CASRTSQSVNSPLHF.

The CDR3 DNA reads as TGTGCCAGCAGCTCTCGGACAGGGAGGTACGAGCAGTACTTC. It is translated as CASSSRTGRYEQYF. The chain couples TRBV7-2 to TRBJ2-7; TRBD1 matches 8 bases. The CDR3 runs to 14 residues. V lost 4 bases and J lost 4; bases outside the gene matches: 6. Germline V gene data show CDR1 as SGHTA and CDR2 as FQGNSA.

The chain employs TRBV11-2 and TRBJ1-1, with a possible D match to TRBD1 (5 bases). The CDR3 has 15 residues. Germline assignment: CDR1 SGHAT and CDR2 FQNNGV. V was cut by 0 bases and J by 5 bases, with 13 bases left in between. CDR3 protein: CASSLDRGRETEAFF. The CDR3, as DNA: TGTGCCAGCAGCTTAGATCGGGGGAGAGAAACTGAAGCTTTCTTT.